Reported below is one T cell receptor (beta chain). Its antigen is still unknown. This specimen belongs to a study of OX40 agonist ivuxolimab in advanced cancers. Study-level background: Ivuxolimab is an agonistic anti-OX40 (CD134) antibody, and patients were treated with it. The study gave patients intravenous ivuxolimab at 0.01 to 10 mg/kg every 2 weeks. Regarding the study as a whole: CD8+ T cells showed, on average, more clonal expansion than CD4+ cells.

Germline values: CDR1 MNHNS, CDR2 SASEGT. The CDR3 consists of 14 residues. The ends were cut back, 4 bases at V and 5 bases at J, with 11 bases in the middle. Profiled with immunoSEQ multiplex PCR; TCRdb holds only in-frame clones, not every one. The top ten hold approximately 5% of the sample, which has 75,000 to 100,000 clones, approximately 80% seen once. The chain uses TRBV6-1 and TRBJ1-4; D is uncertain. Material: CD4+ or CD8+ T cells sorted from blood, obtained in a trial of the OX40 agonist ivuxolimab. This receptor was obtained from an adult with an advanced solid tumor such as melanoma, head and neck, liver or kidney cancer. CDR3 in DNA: TGTGCCAGCAGTGTTGAGGGAAGGAATGAAAAACTGTTTTTT. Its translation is CASSVEGRNEKLFF.